Listed below are T cell receptor beta chains from one sample, sequenced in a study of identical twins. TCRdb reprocessed the 5' RACE reads with MiXCR, giving one entry per CDR3 protein. The sample includes about 890,000 distinct CDR3 sequences, approximately 13% of them seen just once. These records were also assigned to another study, of yellow fever vaccine responses in identical twins.

Source material: PBMCs. These receptors were taken from a woman aged 18-30 years in good health. Both conserved end residues are part of each CDR3. The order of the fields is CDR3 DNA, CDR3 protein, D gene, V gene, J gene, clone size. A D gene is named only where the DNA matches it firmly. Clone size appears in some rows only: once, few, many, or a class for an expanded clone.

TGCGCCAGCAGCTTGGACTACCCCTACAATGAGCAGTTCTTC	CASSLDYPYNEQFF	.	TRBV5-1	TRBJ2-1	many
TGCAGTGCCCCGCTGGAGGGCCCCAAGACCCAGTACTTC	CSAPLEGPKTQYF	.	TRBV20-1	TRBJ2-5	.
TGCGCCAGCAGCTTGGCCCCCGACAGCACAGATACGCAGTATTTT	CASSLAPDSTDTQYF	.	TRBV5-1	TRBJ2-3	.
TGCAGCGCCCAACAGGGGGCACTCTATGGCTACACCTTC	CSAQQGALYGYTF	TRBD1	TRBV29-1	TRBJ1-2	.
TGTGCCAGCAGTTTATGGGGTTCTAGCGGGAGGCCCTACGAGCAGTACTTC	CASSLWGSSGRPYEQYF	TRBD2	TRBV28	TRBJ2-7	few
TGTGCCAGCAGTCAAACAGGGAACAATCAGCCCCAGCATTTT	CASSQTGNNQPQHF	.	TRBV3-1	TRBJ1-5	many
TGTGCCAGCAGCGTAGACAGGGCGGGTCATTACGAGCAGTACTTC	CASSVDRAGHYEQYF	TRBD1	TRBV7-9	TRBJ2-7	.
TGCGCCAGCAGCTCGATACAGGGGGCGCAGGGTGAGCAGTTCTTC	CASSSIQGAQGEQFF	TRBD1	TRBV5-1	TRBJ2-1	.
TGCAGTGCTAGAACGCAGGACATCTCCTACGAGCAGTACTTC	CSARTQDISYEQYF	.	TRBV20-1	TRBJ2-7	.
TGTGCCAGCAGTTTAGTAGTCGGGGTCAATCAGCCCCAGCATTTT	CASSLVVGVNQPQHF	.	TRBV12-3/TRBV12-4	TRBJ1-5	few
TGTGCCACCAGCAGTGACAGGAAAAATCAGCCCCAGCATTTT	CATSSDRKNQPQHF	.	TRBV15	TRBJ1-5	.
TGTGCCAGCAGCGCGCGGACTAGTTTAGAGACCCAGTACTTC	CASSARTSLETQYF	TRBD2	TRBV2	TRBJ2-5	.
TGTGCCAGCAGTCCCCAAGAGGCCGCCTACGAGCAGTACTTC	CASSPQEAAYEQYF	.	TRBV12-3/TRBV12-4	TRBJ2-7	.
TGTGCCAGCAGTGAGGTCCTCCAAACCCAGTACTTC	CASSEVLQTQYF	.	TRBV6-1	TRBJ2-5	.
TGTGCCAGCAGCCAAGACAGGTCCACTGAAGCTTTCTTT	CASSQDRSTEAFF	.	TRBV3-1	TRBJ1-1	.
TGCGCCAGCAGCACTTGGACTAGCGGGAGTACAGATACGCAGTATTTT	CASSTWTSGSTDTQYF	TRBD2	TRBV5-1	TRBJ2-3	few
TGTGCCAGCAAGACTACCGGGACACAAAGGTCTGAAGCTTTCTTT	CASKTTGTQRSEAFF	.	TRBV2	TRBJ1-1	.
TGTGCCAGCAGCGTATCTAGCGGAAACAATGAGCAGTTCTTC	CASSVSSGNNEQFF	TRBD2	TRBV9	TRBJ2-1	.
TGTGCCAGCGTCGCGAACACCGGGGAGCTGTTTTTT	CASVANTGELFF	.	TRBV7-6	TRBJ2-2	few